This note documents a single TCR beta chain sequence. At least ten counts were recorded for this clonotype. Its antigen is still unknown. The input lacks base qualities; no much larger clone sits a single base away. The sample is drawn from a study of neurological immune-mediated disorders (dated by TCRdb to between 2018 and 2020). A note on the overall study: Among the roughly 35 multiple sclerosis patients, relapsing-remitting MS accounted for around 30 and secondary progressive MS accounted for 3. The study compared peripheral blood TCR-beta repertoires of HTLV-I-associated myelopathy (HAM/TSP) patients, multiple sclerosis patients and healthy controls using UMI-based sequencing. Longitudinal samples, technical triplicates and paired sorted CD4+ and CD8+ T-cell subsets, alongside PBMC samples, were included among the approximately 98 TCR-beta libraries. The cohort was made up of 65 to 75 subjects, consisting of some 14 HAM/TSP patients, some 34 multiple sclerosis patients and 20 healthy controls.

V loses 2 bases, J loses 5 bases, and the germline ends lie 11 bases apart. The germline V gene yields SGHRS for CDR1 and YFSETQ for CDR2. Spanning cysteine to phenylalanine, the CDR3 consists of 14 amino acids. This entry keeps only the CDR3 DNA: 42 bases, framed from base 1. cDNA was synthesized by template-switch 5'RACE using a primer with a 10-nucleotide random unique molecular identifier that tagged each TCR transcript. Every sequencing run yielded over 160 million TCR-beta sequences covering 15-18 subjects. Total RNA was extracted with the RNeasy kit. TCR-beta VDJ regions were amplified with primers for the TCR constant region and the 5'RACE anchor, using the KAPA Real-time Library Amplification kit. A first PCR added sample indexes and Illumina adaptors, after which a second PCR increased the library yield. After Ampure bead purification, the TCR product of roughly 650 bp was size-selected on a 2% E-gel SizeSelection system. Before pooling, library quality was assessed on a Bioanalyzer, concentration was determined with Qubit, and library quantification was performed with the Kapa Library Quantification kit. Libraries were sequenced paired-end 2 x 150 bp on an Illumina HiSeq 2500. To increase sequence diversity, roughly 24-32% phiX was spiked into each library pool. The authors' analysis ran thus. Quality-filtered reads were processed with the UMI-based MiGEC pipeline, which removed over 80% of raw TCR sequences during error correction. VDJ genes were aligned to IMGT germline references, and clonotypes were defined by unique CDR3 amino acid sequence plus V-J genes. VDJtools evaluated clonal expansion, Shannon diversity and CDR3 relatedness (CalcPairwiseDistances, ClusterSamples); CLCbio workbench built phylogenetic trees. Clones with at least 8 unique UMIs were defined as expanded, with this threshold being based on coefficient-of-variation modelling across technical triplicates. TCRdb passed the public sequencing reads through fastp at Q25 and MiXCR, retaining productive beta sequences. Each CDR3 protein gets just one entry, which takes the most common genes and DNA from the rows behind it. The V and J calls were determined by TCRdb, not by the authors. A total of roughly 60,000 distinct CDR3 sequences appear in this sample, about 2.5% of them only once. The ten largest clones capture 2.5% to 3.5% of the sample.

For the unsorted PBMC libraries, 2 million PBMCs were stored in RNAlater at -80 degrees C until RNA extraction and were used to generate the libraries. Multiple sclerosis patients were enrolled in a US clinical protocol evaluating disease progression by magnetic resonance imaging. Peripheral blood underwent Ficoll-Hypaque density gradient centrifugation to isolate PBMCs, which were then cryopreserved in liquid nitrogen. What the study reported, not specific to this receptor: Expanded clones from different subjects shared no identical CDR3 amino acid sequences, which suggests that TCR-beta repertoires were private in all groups. TCR clonal expansion was greatest in HAM/TSP patients and smallest in MS patients, who ranked below even healthy controls. Repertoires from 18 of 34 MS patients were grouped by phylogenetic analysis into a cluster of related CDR3 sequences, suggesting a possible repertoire-level signature. The MS cluster was not associated with any clinical or MRI features, and the authors stated that larger cohorts are needed.

This TCR derives from a man aged 45-65 years with multiple sclerosis. The sample taken for sequencing was PBMCs. This receptor chain uses TRBV5-1 and TRBJ2-1; no confident D gene assignment can be made. The encoded CDR3 is CASSFARLDNEQFF. The DNA is TGCGCCAGCAGCTTTGCTCGATTAGACAATGAGCAGTTCTTC.